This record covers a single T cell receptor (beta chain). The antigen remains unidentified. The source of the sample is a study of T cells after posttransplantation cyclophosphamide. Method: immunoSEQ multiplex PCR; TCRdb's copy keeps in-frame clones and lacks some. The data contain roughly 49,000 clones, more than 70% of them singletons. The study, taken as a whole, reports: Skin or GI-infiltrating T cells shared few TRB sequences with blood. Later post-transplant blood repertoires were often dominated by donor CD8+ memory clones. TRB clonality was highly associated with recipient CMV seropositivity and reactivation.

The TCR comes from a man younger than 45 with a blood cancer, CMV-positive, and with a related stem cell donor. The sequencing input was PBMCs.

This CDR3 is CASSLSIQINSYNEQFF. For the CDR3, the DNA is TGTGCCAGCAGCTTGTCCATTCAGATCAACTCCTACAATGAGCAGTTCTTC. V and J are TRBV5-6 and TRBJ2-1; D is ambiguous. Germline-derived CDR1 and CDR2 are SGHDT and YYEEEE. This CDR3 is 17 amino acids long. The ends were cut back, 1 base at V and 0 bases at J, with 14 bases in the middle. Full variable domain (remainder filled in from reference TRBV5-6 and TRBJ2-1): DAGVTQSPTHLIKTRGQQVTLRCSPKSGHDTVSWYQQALGQGPQFIFQYYEEEERQRGNFPDRFSGHQFPNYSSELNVNALLLGDSALYLCASSLSIQINSYNEQFFGPGTRLTVL.